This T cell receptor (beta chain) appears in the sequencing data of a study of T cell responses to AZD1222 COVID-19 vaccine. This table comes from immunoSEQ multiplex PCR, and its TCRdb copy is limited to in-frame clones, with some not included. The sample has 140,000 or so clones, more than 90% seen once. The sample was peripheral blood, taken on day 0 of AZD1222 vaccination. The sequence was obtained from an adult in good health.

The CDR3 is CASSSRQGNTGELFF. The CDR3 nucleotides are TGTGCCAGCAGCTCTAGGCAGGGGAACACCGGGGAGCTGTTTTTT. The chain joins TRBV11-2 to TRBJ2-2, with D possibly being TRBD1 (5 bases). Germline V CDR1 and CDR2: SGHAT, FQNNGV. V lost 4 bases and J 1 base, leaving 10 bases between the germline ends. The CDR3 has 15 residues.